Given below is one TCR beta chain in context. Its matching antigen is unknown. Germline V lookup: CDR1 SGHRS, CDR2 YFSETQ. The J segment lost 4 bases and the V segment lost 4 bases, leaving 7 bases of the junction unmatched. The CDR3 is 14 residues long. The record originates from a study of cytomegalovirus exposure and HLA in healthy donors. Study information: It was reported in a later analysis that the same platform had been used for the 120 or so validation repertoires as for the 666 first-cohort repertoires.

The donors formed part of the approximately 130-subject validation cohort, distinct from the roughly 700-subject first cohort. General study findings and limits: It was found in a later analysis that first-cohort TCR clusters tended to co-occur in the 90 to 150 validation repertoires. Cytomegalovirus status was reportedly diagnosed by the classifier with high specificity and sensitivity.

Only in-frame clones appear in the TCRdb table, and some are missing; sequencing was by immunoSEQ multiplex PCR. The sample shows approximately 150,000 clones, 91% of them seen only once. This TCR was recovered from a woman aged 18-29 years in good health and CMV-seropositive. The specimen was PBMCs. V and J are TRBV5-1 and TRBJ2-5, with 7 bases aligning to TRBD1. The CDR3 sequence is CASSPRDSGETQYF. In DNA, the CDR3 is TGCGCCAGCAGCCCCCGGGACAGTGGAGAGACCCAGTACTTC.